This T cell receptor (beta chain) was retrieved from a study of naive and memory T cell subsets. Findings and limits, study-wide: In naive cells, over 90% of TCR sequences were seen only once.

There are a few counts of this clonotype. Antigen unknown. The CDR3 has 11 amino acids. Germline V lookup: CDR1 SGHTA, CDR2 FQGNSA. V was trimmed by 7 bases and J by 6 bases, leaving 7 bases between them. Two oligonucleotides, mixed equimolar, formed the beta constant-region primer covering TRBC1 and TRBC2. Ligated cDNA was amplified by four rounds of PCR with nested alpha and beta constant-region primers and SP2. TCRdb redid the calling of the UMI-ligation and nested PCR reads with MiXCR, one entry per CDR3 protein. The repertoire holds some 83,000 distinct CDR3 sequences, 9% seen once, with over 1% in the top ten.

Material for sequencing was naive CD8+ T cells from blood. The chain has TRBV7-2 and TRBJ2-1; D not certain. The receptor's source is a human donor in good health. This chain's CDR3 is CASTPGNEQFF. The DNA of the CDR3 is TGTGCCAGCACCCCTGGCAATGAGCAGTTCTTC.